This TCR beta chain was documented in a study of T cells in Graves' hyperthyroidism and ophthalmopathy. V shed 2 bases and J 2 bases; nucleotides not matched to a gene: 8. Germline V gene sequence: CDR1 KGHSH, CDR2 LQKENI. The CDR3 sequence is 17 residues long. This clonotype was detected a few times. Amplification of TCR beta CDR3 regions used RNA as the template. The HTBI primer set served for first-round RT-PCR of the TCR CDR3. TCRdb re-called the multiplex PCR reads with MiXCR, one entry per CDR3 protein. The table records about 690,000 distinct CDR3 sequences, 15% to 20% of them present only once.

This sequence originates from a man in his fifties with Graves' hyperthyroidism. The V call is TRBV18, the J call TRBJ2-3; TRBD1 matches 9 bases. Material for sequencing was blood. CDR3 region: CASSPTTGGLNTDTQYF. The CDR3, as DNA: TGTGCCAGCTCACCAACGACAGGGGGACTCAACACAGATACGCAGTATTTT.